The T cell receptor (beta chain) under discussion was sequenced for a study of cytotoxic CD8 clonotypes in ibrutinib-treated CLL. PBMCs were cryopreserved, and roughly 2 micrograms of genomic DNA from them went into TCR beta libraries. Germline V CDR1 and CDR2: DFQATT, SNEGSKA (reference sequence). The CDR3 totals 11 residues. V lost 3 bases and J 12 bases, leaving 12 bases between the germline ends. Sequencing was performed with immunoSEQ multiplex PCR; in TCRdb, only in-frame clones are kept and a portion is missing. The sample consists of 40,000 or so clones, around 70% of them appearing once. This clone was picked up a small number of times.

The TCR comes from a human donor with chronic lymphocytic leukemia. The input for sequencing was PBMCs, taken at disease progression, from a patient treated with ibrutinib. The chain carries TRBV20-1 and TRBJ2-4; tentative D call: TRBD2 (6 bases). CDR3: CSARGGTGQYF. CDR3 DNA: TGCAGTGCTAGGGGGGGAACGGGTCAGTACTTC.